This TCR beta chain was identified during a study of cytomegalovirus exposure and HLA in healthy donors. Across the study: Later analysis reported that the roughly 120 validation repertoires shared the platform of the 650 to 700 first-cohort repertoires.

Note on this clone: The antigen is not known.

Study observations and caveats: There were about 160 TCR beta chains listed as cytomegalovirus-associated. It was reportedly the case that the classifier diagnosed cytomegalovirus status with high specificity and sensitivity.

Using immunoSEQ multiplex PCR, the repertoire was profiled, and TCRdb retains in-frame clones only, with some absent. The sample has about 150,000 clones; 94% are singletons. Sequenced input: PBMCs. The sequence was obtained from a man between 18 and 35 years old in good health and CMV-seropositive.

CDR3 nucleotides: TGTGCTAGTGGTTCCGCCCGGACTAGCGGAAGCACAGATACGCAGTATTTT. As protein: CASGSARTSGSTDTQYF. The chain recombines TRBV12-5 with TRBJ2-3, with 10 positions matching TRBD2. The V segment lost 4 bases and the J segment 0 bases; nucleotides outside the gene matches: 7. Germline V gene sequence: CDR1 LGHNT, CDR2 FRNRAP. The CDR3 sequence is 17 residues long.